These 24 T cell receptor beta chains were sequenced from one sample in a study of OX40 agonist ivuxolimab in advanced cancers. TCRdb's copy holds only in-frame clones and misses some; the assay was immunoSEQ multiplex PCR. The sample shows tens of thousands of clones, more than 85% of them seen only once. The sample was CD4+ or CD8+ T cells sorted from blood, taken in a trial of the OX40 agonist ivuxolimab. Receptors originate from an adult with an advanced solid tumor such as melanoma, head and neck, liver or kidney cancer.

The V and J genes are TRBV7-2 and TRBJ1-5, with 9 bases identical to TRBD1. Germline V gene data show CDR1 as SGHTA and CDR2 as FQGNSA. CDR3 length equals 16 residues. Losses at the gene ends were 4 bases for V and 1 base for J; bases not matched to a gene: 5. In DNA, the CDR3 is TGTGCCAGCAGCTCACCGGGACAGGGAAGCAATCAGCCCCAGCATTTT. It encodes CASSSPGQGSNQPQHF.

The chain joins TRBV28 to TRBJ1-4; TRBD1 might be the D (5 bases). The germline V gene encodes CDR1 MDHEN and CDR2 SYDVKM. V was cut by 4 bases and J by 8 bases, with 20 bases left in between. The CDR3 runs 16 residues. Written as DNA, the CDR3 is TGTGCCAGCAGTTCCCCGTTGTCGGGGCGTGGGGAAAAACTGTTTTTT. It is translated as CASSSPLSGRGEKLFF.

The V call is TRBV5-1, the J call TRBJ2-5, with 7 bases identical to TRBD2. The CDR3 has 15 amino acids. The V segment lost 2 bases and the J segment 4 bases; nucleotides outside the gene matches: 8. CDR1 and CDR2 (germline): SGHRS, YFSETQ. The CDR3 sequence is CASSFTPGGGETQYF. CDR3 DNA: TGCGCCAGCAGCTTTACACCGGGCGGGGGAGAGACCCAGTACTTC. Variable domain in full (rest from reference TRBV5-1 and TRBJ2-5): KAGVTQTPRYLIKTRGQQVTLSCSPISGHRSVSWYQQTPGQGLQFLFEYFSETQRNKGNFPGRFSGRQFSNSRSEMNVSTLELGDSALYLCASSFTPGGGETQYFGPGTRLLVL.

V gene TRBV28 combines with J gene TRBJ1-5, with D maybe TRBD1 (5 bases). CDR1 MDHEN and CDR2 SYDVKM come from the germline V gene. Trimming pared 3 bases from V and 6 bases from J, leaving 12 bases between. The CDR3 extends over 14 amino acids. This CDR3 is CASSFGGFFQPQHF. DNA of the CDR3: TGTGCCAGCAGTTTTGGGGGGTTCTTTCAGCCCCAGCATTTT.

This sequence joins TRBV7-3 and TRBJ2-1, with TRBD1 matching 11 bases. After removal of 5 bases from V and 7 bases from J, the junction contained 7 bases not matched to a gene. CDR1 and CDR2 (germline): SGHTA, FQGTGA. There are 15 residues in the CDR3. The CDR3 nucleotides read TGTGCCAGCAGCCCACGGACAGGGGGCGGGAATGAGCAGTTCTTC. Translation: CASSPRTGGGNEQFF.

This chain connects TRBV4-2 to TRBJ1-2, with D tentatively TRBD1 (5 bases). Germline assignment: CDR1 LGHNA and CDR2 YNFKEQ. There are 14 residues in the CDR3. The V end was cut by 1 base, the J end by 4 bases, with 10 bases between. The CDR3 protein is CASSQGRGPYGYTF. The CDR3 DNA reads TGTGCCAGCAGCCAAGGTAGGGGCCCCTATGGCTACACCTTC.

This sequence joins TRBV30 and TRBJ2-7; D gene unclear. The V end lost 0 bases, the J end lost 3 bases, and 9 bases lay between the germline ends. Germline CDR1 reads GTSNPN; CDR2 reads SVGIG (reference sequence). CDR3 size: 13 residues. CDR3 coding DNA: TGTGCCTGGAGTGTAAGGTTCCTCTACGAGCAGTACTTC. Translating it yields CAWSVRFLYEQYF.

This rearrangement joins TRBV12-5 to TRBJ2-3, with unresolved D. Germline V gives CDR1 LGHNT, CDR2 FRNRAP. There are 14 residues in the CDR3. Trimming removed 1 base from V and 1 base from J, with 6 bases in between. Here the CDR3 reads CASGLGGGTDTQYF. CDR3 coding DNA: TGTGCTAGTGGTTTGGGGGGTGGCACAGATACGCAGTATTTT.

The V and J genes are TRBV5-1 and TRBJ1-1; 10 bases match TRBD1. V was clipped by 5 bases and J by 3 bases; unmatched bases: 4. There are 14 residues in the CDR3. Germline V gene data show CDR1 as SGHRS and CDR2 as YFSETQ. CDR3 nucleotides: TGCGCCAGCAGGTCGGGACAGGGGTACACTGAAGCTTTCTTT. It encodes CASRSGQGYTEAFF.

CDR3 amino acids: CASSQDGGRAYEQYF. The DNA for the CDR3 is TGTGCCAGCAGCCAAGATGGGGGGAGAGCCTACGAGCAGTACTTC. The rearrangement uses TRBV4-2 and TRBJ2-7, with D perhaps TRBD2 (6 bases). The CDR3 covers 15 residues. Germline lookup yields CDR1 LGHNA and CDR2 YNFKEQ. The V end was cut by 0 bases, the J end by 2 bases, with 11 bases between.

This clone was counted between two and nine times. The chain couples TRBV25-1 to TRBJ2-1; 8 bases align to TRBD2. This CDR3 spans 14 amino acids. Germline CDR1 reads MGHDK; CDR2 reads SYGVNS. Trimming removed 11 bases from V and 3 bases from J; junction bases left unmatched: 9. CDR3 in amino acids: CASKLGGGYNEQFF. In DNA, the CDR3 is TGTGCCTCCAAACTCGGGGGGGGCTACAATGAGCAGTTCTTC.

V usage is TRBV19 and J usage is TRBJ1-3; D ambiguous. Per the germline V gene, CDR1 is LNHDA and CDR2 is SQIVND (reference sequence). The CDR3 is made up of 14 amino acids. Trimming removed 5 bases from V and 0 bases from J, with 8 bases in between. The CDR3 nucleotides read TGTGCCAGTAGTCCCCAATTCTCTGGAAACACCATATATTTT. Its translation is CASSPQFSGNTIYF.

The gene calls are TRBV29-1 and TRBJ2-5, with TRBD1 matching over 7 bases. The CDR3 is made up of 11 amino acids. CDR1 SQVTM and CDR2 ANQGSEA come from the germline V gene. J was trimmed by 5 bases and V by 6 bases; bases with no gene match: 3. The CDR3 loop reads CSVTGVETQYF. The CDR3 nucleotides are TGCAGCGTCACAGGGGTCGAGACCCAGTACTTC.

The chain combines TRBV7-2 with TRBJ2-1; 8 positions agree with TRBD2. Looked up from germline, CDR1 is SGHTA and CDR2 is FQGNSA. V was clipped by 8 bases and J by 7 bases; unmatched bases: 13. The CDR3 is made up of 15 amino acids. The CDR3 protein is CASGPPGGGWNEQFF. CDR3 bases: TGTGCCAGCGGCCCACCGGGGGGGGGATGGAATGAGCAGTTCTTC.

Here the CDR3 reads CASSADGQGAGTQYF. The CDR3 DNA reads TGTGCCAGCAGCGCCGATGGACAGGGGGCGGGAACGCAGTATTTT. The chain combines TRBV9 with TRBJ2-3; 11 bases match TRBD1. Trimming removed 3 bases from V and 9 bases from J; junction bases left unmatched: 9. Germline CDR1 SGDLS, CDR2 YYNGEE. CDR3 length: 15 amino acids. Looking up the rest from reference TRBV9 and TRBJ2-3 gives the full variable domain: DSGVTQTPKHLITATGQRVTLRCSPRSGDLSVYWYQQSLDQGLQFLIQYYNGEERAKGNILERFSAQQFPDLHSELNLSSLELGDSALYFCASSADGQGAGTQYFGPGTRLTVL.

V usage is TRBV29-1 and J usage is TRBJ2-5, with 9 bases fitting TRBD2. The V gene's germline CDR1 is SQVTM and CDR2 ANQGSEA. This CDR3 has 14 residues. J was trimmed by 5 bases and V by 4 bases; bases with no gene match: 8. CDR3 protein: CSVVGGGVRETQYF. In DNA form, the CDR3 reads TGCAGCGTTGTAGGCGGGGGGGTGAGGGAGACCCAGTACTTC.

This clone occurred once. The gene calls are TRBV19 and TRBJ1-5, with D maybe TRBD1 (5 bases). CDR3 size: 15 residues. V was trimmed by 6 bases and J by 4 bases, leaving 16 bases between them. Germline loops: CDR1 LNHDA, CDR2 SQIVND (reference sequence). CDR3 in DNA: TGTGCCAGTAGAGGATCCGACAGCCTGAATCAGCCCCAGCATTTT. Protein product: CASRGSDSLNQPQHF.

This CDR3 reads CASSPNPEAYGYTF. The CDR3, as DNA: TGCGCCAGCAGCCCAAACCCAGAAGCGTATGGCTACACCTTC. This chain links TRBV4-1 with TRBJ1-2; D is unresolved. The CDR3 has 14 residues. Germline V lookup: CDR1 MGHRA, CDR2 YSYEKL. V was trimmed by 4 bases and J by 5 bases, leaving 14 bases between them.

This clone occurred a few times. The J gene is TRBJ2-5, the V gene TRBV7-6; TRBD1 is a possible D gene (6 bases). The ends were cut back, 2 bases at V and 2 bases at J, with 12 bases in the middle. This CDR3 spans 15 amino acids. CDR1 is SGHVS and CDR2 is FNYEAQ in the germline V gene. The CDR3 sequence is CASSLRGSLQETQYF. The CDR3, as DNA: TGTGCCAGCAGCTTAAGGGGGTCCTTACAAGAGACCCAGTACTTC.

J is TRBJ2-7 and V is TRBV7-2; 9 bases align to TRBD1. The germline V gene has CDR1 SGHTA and CDR2 FQGNSA. CDR3 length: 14 residues. V was pared by 5 bases and J by 5 bases, with 7 bases of the junction left unmatched. In DNA form, the CDR3 reads TGTGCCAGCAGCCTGGGACAGGGTTGGAACGAGCAGTACTTC. This translates into CASSLGQGWNEQYF.

V is TRBV19 and J is TRBJ2-1; a weak D match, TRBD2 (5 bases). The germline CDR1 and CDR2 sequences are LNHDA and SQIVND (reference sequence). The CDR3 totals 16 residues. V was pared by 5 bases and J by 0 bases, with 14 bases between. The CDR3 DNA sequence: TGTGCCAGTAGTCCTCGGACTCAGAGCTCCTACAATGAGCAGTTCTTC. This codes for CASSPRTQSSYNEQFF. Using reference TRBV19 and TRBJ2-1 for the parts outside the CDR3, the full variable domain is DGGITQSPKYLFRKEGQNVTLSCEQNLNHDAMYWYRQDPGQGLRLIYYSQIVNDFQKGDIAEGYSVSREKKESFPLTVTSAQKNPTAFYLCASSPRTQSSYNEQFFGPGTRLTVL.

The chain uses TRBV5-4 and TRBJ1-1; D uncertain. CDR3 length: 13 amino acids. Trimming took 0 bases from V and 3 from J, leaving 6 bases between them. Germline-derived CDR1 and CDR2 are SGHNT and YYREEE (reference sequence). DNA of the CDR3: TGTGCCAGCAGCTTGGGCACCTACACTGAAGCTTTCTTT. Its translation is CASSLGTYTEAFF. Full variable domain (rest looked up from reference TRBV5-4 and TRBJ1-1): ETGVTQSPTHLIKTRGQQVTLRCSSQSGHNTVSWYQQALGQGPQFIFQYYREEENGRGNFPPRFSGLQFPNYSSELNVNALELDDSALYLCASSLGTYTEAFFGQGTRLTVV.

The chain employs TRBV15 and TRBJ2-7; 12 bases are shared with TRBD2. The CDR3 sequence is 15 residues long. Per germline, CDR1 LNHNV and CDR2 YYDKDF (reference sequence). Unmatched junction bases numbered 7, after V lost 5 bases and J lost 5 bases. The CDR3 DNA reads as TGTGCCACCAGCCGGAAACTAGCGGGGGGCGACGAGCAGTACTTC. Translated, it gives CATSRKLAGGDEQYF. The full variable domain, its missing parts supplied by reference TRBV15 and TRBJ2-7, is DAMVIQNPRYQVTQFGKPVTLSCSQTLNHNVMYWYQQKSSQAPKLLFHYYDKDFNNEADTPDNFQSRRPNTSFCFLDIRSPGLGDTAMYLCATSRKLAGGDEQYFGPGTRLTVT.

This clone was observed a single time. The V gene is TRBV5-4, the J gene TRBJ1-1, with 7 bases fitting TRBD1. V lost 4 bases, J lost 0 bases, and 9 bases stayed unmatched. This CDR3 comprises 16 residues. CDR1 and CDR2 from the germline V gene are SGHNT and YYREEE (reference sequence). DNA for the CDR3: TGTGCCAGCAGCCCGGGACAGCAGATTATGAACACTGAAGCTTTCTTT. It codes for CASSPGQQIMNTEAFF.